Listed here are 7 T cell receptor beta chains from one sample, sequenced in a study of glioma-infiltrating T cells. Amplification of TCR alpha and beta CDR3 regions from RNA used iRepertoire nested multiplex PCR. TCRdb fed the multiplex PCR reads into MiXCR, producing one record per CDR3 protein. The sample carries 300,000 to 400,000 distinct CDR3 sequences, 35% to 45% recorded once. The specimen was glioma tissue, nonneoplastic brain tissue, or PBMCs (not recorded which). The receptors come from a human donor with low-grade glioma or glioblastoma, undergoing nonglioma brain surgery, or in good health (not recorded which).

Concerning this clonotype: This may be a read error: a much more frequent sequence differs by one nucleotide. This chain uses TRBV4-1 with TRBJ2-3; D perhaps matches TRBD2 (6 bases). CDR3 size: 16 residues. The V gene lost 1 base and the J gene lost 0 bases, with 11 bases spanning the gap. The V gene's germline CDR1 is MGHRA and CDR2 YSYEKL. CDR3 sequence reads: CASSQVRAGSTDTQYF. The CDR3 DNA reads as TGCGCCAGCAGCCAAGTGCGGGCGGGGAGCACAGATACGCAGTATTTT.

The chain recombines TRBV6-5 with TRBJ1-1; TRBD1 aligns across 8 bases. The junction had 11 bases not matched to a gene; V was cut back by 6 bases and J by 11 bases. The CDR3 consists of 13 residues. Germline-derived CDR1 and CDR2 are MNHEY and SVGAGI. CDR3 nucleotide sequence: TGTGCCAGCAGCCTCGGACAGGGCTTTGAGGCTTTCTTT. It is translated as CASSLGQGFEAFF.

In the case of this clonotype: This CDR3 is missing its conserved last phenylalanine or tryptophan, likely due to a read error. J is TRBJ1-2 and V is TRBV15; D call uncertain. CDR3 length: 12 amino acids. Trimming pared 0 bases from V and 8 bases from J, leaving 7 bases between. Looked up from germline, CDR1 is LNHNV and CDR2 is YYDKDF (reference sequence). The CDR3 coding sequence is TGTGCCACCAGCAGAGAAAACCGCGGCTACACCTCC. Protein: CATSRENRGYTS.

This clonotype was counted a single time. The J gene is TRBJ2-4, the V gene TRBV29-1, with 9 bases aligning to TRBD1. The CDR3 runs to 11 residues. The V gene's germline CDR1 is SQVTM and CDR2 ANQGSEA. Trimming took 7 bases from V and 8 from J; bases not matched to a gene: 3. CDR3 nucleotides: TGCAGCGGCAACAGGGGGCACATTCAGTACTTC. Amino acid sequence: CSGNRGHIQYF.

J is TRBJ2-1 and V is TRBV5-4, with a tentative D call TRBD1 (6 bases). This CDR3 contains 17 residues. Germline CDR1 reads SGHNT; CDR2 reads YYREEE (reference sequence). V dropped 6 bases and J dropped 0 bases, with 19 bases sitting between them. The CDR3 region has the DNA TGTGCCAGCACCCTACTACTTTTGGACAGCTCCTACAATGAGCAGTTCTTC. It codes for CASTLLLLDSSYNEQFF.

This clonotype has at least ten counts. This chain joins TRBV2 and TRBJ2-3; a weak D match, TRBD2 (6 bases). The V and J ends lost 6 bases and 8 bases respectively, with 12 bases between them. CDR3 size: 12 residues. The germline V gene encodes CDR1 SNHLY and CDR2 FYNNEI. As DNA, the CDR3 is TGTGCCAGCAGCGGGGGTCCCGGTACGCAGTATTTT. It codes for CASSGGPGTQYF.

In its sample, this clonotype was seen once. This chain's CDR3 is CASSYEVWDTQYF. In nucleotides, the CDR3 is TGTGCCAGCAGCTACGAAGTTTGGGATACGCAGTATTTT. The chain has TRBV7-2 and TRBJ2-3; D is undetermined. Trimming removed 4 bases from V and 6 bases from J, with 11 bases in between. Germline V gene data show CDR1 as SGHTA and CDR2 as FQGNSA. This CDR3 is 13 amino acids long. Filled out from reference TRBV7-2 and TRBJ2-3, the complete variable domain reads GAGVSQSPSNKVTEKGKDVELRCDPISGHTALYWYRQSLGQGLEFLIYFQGNSAPDKSGLPSDRFSAERTGGSVSTLTIQRTQQEDSAVYLCASSYEVWDTQYFGPGTRLTVL.